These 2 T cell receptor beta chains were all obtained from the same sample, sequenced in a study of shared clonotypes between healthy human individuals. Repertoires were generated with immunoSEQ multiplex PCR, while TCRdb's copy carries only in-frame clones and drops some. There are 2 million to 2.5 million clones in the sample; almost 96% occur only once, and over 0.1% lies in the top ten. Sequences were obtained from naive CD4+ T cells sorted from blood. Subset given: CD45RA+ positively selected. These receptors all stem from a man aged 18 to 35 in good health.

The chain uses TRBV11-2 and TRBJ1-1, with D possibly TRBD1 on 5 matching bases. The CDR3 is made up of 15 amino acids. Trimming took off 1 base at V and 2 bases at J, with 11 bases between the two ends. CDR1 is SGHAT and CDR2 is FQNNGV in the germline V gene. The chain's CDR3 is CASSLGQTTNTEAFF. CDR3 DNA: TGTGCCAGCAGCTTAGGACAGACCACAAACACTGAAGCTTTCTTT.

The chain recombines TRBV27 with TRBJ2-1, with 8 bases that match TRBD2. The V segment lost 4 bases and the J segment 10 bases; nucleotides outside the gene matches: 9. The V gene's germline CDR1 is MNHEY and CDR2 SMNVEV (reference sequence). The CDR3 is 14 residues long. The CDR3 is CASSSNREGGEQFF. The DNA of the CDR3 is TGTGCCAGCAGTTCGAACCGGGAGGGCGGCGAGCAGTTCTTC.